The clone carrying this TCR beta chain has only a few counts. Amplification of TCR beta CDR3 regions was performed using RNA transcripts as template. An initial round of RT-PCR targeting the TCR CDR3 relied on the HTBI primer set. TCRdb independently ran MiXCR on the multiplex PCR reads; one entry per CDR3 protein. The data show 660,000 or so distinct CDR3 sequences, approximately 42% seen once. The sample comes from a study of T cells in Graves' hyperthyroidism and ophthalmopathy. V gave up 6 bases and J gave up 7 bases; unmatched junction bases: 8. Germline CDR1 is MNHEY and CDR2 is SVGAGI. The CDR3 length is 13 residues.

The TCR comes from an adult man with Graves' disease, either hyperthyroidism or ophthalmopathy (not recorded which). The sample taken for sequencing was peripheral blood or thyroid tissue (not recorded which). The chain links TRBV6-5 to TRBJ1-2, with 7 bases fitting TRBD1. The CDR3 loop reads CASSSDRLGGYTF. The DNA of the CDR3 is TGTGCCAGCAGCTCGGACAGGTTGGGTGGCTACACCTTC.